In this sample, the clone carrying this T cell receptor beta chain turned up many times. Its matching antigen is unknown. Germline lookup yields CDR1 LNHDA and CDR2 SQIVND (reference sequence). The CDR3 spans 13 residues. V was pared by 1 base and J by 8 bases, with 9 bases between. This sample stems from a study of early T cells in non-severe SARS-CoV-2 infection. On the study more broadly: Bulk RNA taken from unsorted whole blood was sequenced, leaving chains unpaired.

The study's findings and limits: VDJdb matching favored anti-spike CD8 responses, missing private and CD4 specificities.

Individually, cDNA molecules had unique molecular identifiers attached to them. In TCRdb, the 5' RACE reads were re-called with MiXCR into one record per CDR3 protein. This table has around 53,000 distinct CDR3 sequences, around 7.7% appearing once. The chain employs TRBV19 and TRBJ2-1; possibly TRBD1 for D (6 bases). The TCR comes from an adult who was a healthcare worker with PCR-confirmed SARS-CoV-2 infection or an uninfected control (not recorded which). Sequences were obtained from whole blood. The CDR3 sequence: CASSIGGGDEQFF. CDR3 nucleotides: TGTGCCAGTAGTATAGGAGGGGGAGATGAGCAGTTCTTC.